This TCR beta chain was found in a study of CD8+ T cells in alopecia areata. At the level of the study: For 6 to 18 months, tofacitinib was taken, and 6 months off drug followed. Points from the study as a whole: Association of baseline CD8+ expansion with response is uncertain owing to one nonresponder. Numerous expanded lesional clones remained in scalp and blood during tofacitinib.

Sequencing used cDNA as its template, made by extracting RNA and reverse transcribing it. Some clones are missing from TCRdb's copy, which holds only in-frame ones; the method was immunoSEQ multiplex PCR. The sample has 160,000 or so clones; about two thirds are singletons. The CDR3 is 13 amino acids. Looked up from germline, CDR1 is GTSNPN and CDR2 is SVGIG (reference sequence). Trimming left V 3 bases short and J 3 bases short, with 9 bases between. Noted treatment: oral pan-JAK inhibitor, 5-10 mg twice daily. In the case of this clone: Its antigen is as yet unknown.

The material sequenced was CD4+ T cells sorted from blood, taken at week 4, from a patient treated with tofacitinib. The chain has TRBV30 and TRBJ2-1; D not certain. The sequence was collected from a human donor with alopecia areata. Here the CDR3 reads CAWRGGNYNEQFF. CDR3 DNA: TGTGCCTGGAGAGGTGGGAACTACAATGAGCAGTTCTTC. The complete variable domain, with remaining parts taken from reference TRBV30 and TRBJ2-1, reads SQTIHQWPATLVQPVGSPLSLECTVEGTSNPNLYWYRQAAGRGLQLLFYSVGIGQISSEVPQNLSASRPQDRQFILSSKKLLLSDSGFYLCAWRGGNYNEQFFGPGTRLTVL.